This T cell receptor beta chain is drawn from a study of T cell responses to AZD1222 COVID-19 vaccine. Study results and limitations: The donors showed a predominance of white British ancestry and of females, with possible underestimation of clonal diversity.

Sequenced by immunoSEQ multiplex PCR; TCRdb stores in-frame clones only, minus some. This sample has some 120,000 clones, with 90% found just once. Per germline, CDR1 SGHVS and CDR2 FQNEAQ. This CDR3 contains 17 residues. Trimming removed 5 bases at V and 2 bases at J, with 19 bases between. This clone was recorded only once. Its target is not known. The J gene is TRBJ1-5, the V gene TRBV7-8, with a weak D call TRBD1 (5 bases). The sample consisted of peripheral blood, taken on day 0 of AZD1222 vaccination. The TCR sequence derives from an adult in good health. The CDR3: CASSPRGGWVRNQPQHF. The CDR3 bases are TGTGCCAGCAGCCCCCGGGGGGGATGGGTGCGCAATCAGCCCCAGCATTTT.